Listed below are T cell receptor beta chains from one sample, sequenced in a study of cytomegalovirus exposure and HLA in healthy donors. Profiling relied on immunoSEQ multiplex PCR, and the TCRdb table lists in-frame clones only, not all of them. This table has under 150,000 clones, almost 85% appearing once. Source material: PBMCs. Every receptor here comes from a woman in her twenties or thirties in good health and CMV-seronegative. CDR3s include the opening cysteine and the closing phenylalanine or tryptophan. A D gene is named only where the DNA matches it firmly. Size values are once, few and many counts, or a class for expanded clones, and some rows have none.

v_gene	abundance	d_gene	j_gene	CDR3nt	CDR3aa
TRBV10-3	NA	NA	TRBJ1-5	TGTGCCATCAGTGAGTCCCTATATCAGCCCCAGCATTTT	CAISESLYQPQHF
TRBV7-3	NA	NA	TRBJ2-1	TGTGCCAGCAGCTTAAGCGTCAATGAGCAGTTCTTC	CASSLSVNEQFF
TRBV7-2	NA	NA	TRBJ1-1	TGTGCCAGCAGCTTCGATCCCATGGCGACAGTCGTAACTGAAGCTTTCTTT	CASSFDPMATVVTEAFF
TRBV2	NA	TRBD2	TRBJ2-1	TGTGCCAGCAGGGGGACTAGCGCCAATGAGCAGTTCTTC	CASRGTSANEQFF
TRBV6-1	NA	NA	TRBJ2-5	TGTGCCAGCCACCGGATGGCAGGGCGTCAGGAGACCCAGTACTTC	CASHRMAGRQETQYF
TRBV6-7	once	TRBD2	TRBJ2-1	TGTGCCAGCAGTCCGATGACTAGCGGGGACAATGAGCAGTTCTTC	CASSPMTSGDNEQFF
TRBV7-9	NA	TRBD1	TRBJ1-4	TGTGCCAGCAGCACTGGACAGGGTAATGAAAAACTGTTTTTT	CASSTGQGNEKLFF
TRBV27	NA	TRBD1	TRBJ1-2	TGTGCCAGCACTCCCGGGACAGCTGAGAACTATGGCTACACCTTC	CASTPGTAENYGYTF
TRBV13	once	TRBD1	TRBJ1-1	TGTGCCAGCAGCTTAGTGCTGACAGGGGGCATGGACACTGAAGCTTTCTTT	CASSLVLTGGMDTEAFF
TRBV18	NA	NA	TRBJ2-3	TGTGCCAGCTCACCAACCCTGGGGCCCGGTAATACGCAGTATTTT	CASSPTLGPGNTQYF
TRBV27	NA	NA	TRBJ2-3	TGTGCCAGCAGTTTATCGCCCCCATTAGCGATCGCAGATACGCAGTATTTT	CASSLSPPLAIADTQYF
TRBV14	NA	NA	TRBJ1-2	TGTGCCAGCAGCCAAGCGCCCTCCTCGGGCTATGGCTACACCTTC	CASSQAPSSGYGYTF
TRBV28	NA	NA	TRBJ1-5	TGTGCCAGCATCCGGGAAAGAGGGAACCAGCCCCAGCATTTT	CASIRERGNQPQHF
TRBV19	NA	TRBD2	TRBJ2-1	TGTGCCAGTAGTATCCTACTAGCGGGGGGGCTCCGCAATGAGCAGTTCTTC	CASSILLAGGLRNEQFF
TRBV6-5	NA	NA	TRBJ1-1	TGTGCCACCAATTCGGATAGGGGAAAAGCTTTCTTT	CATNSDRGKAFF
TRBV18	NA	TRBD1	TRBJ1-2	TGTGCCAGCTCCGGGACAGGGGGCTATGGCTACACCTTC	CASSGTGGYGYTF
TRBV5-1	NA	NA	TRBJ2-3	TGCGCCACCCGCCAGGGGACCACAGATACGCAGTATTTT	CATRQGTTDTQYF
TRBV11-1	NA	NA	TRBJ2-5	TGTGCCAGCAGCCCCCCTCGGGAAGAGACCCAGTACTTC	CASSPPREETQYF
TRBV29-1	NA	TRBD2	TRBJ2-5	TGCAGCGTTGCAGGACTAGCGGGGATGCTTGGGGAGACCCAGTACTTC	CSVAGLAGMLGETQYF
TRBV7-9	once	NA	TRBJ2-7	TGTGCCAGCAGCTTAATAGGGGACGAGCAGTACTTC	CASSLIGDEQYF
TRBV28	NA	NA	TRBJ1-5	TGTGCCAGCAGTTTTTTTCCCCAGGAGGGGGGGATTGGCAATCAGCCCCAGCATTTT	CASSFFPQEGGIGNQPQHF
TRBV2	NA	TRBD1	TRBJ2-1	TGTGCCAGCACGCTAGGGGGCGAGCAGTTCTTC	CASTLGGEQFF
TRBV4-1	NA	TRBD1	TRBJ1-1	TGCGCCAGCAGCCAAGGGGGGACAGGGCGAATGCTGAGGACTGAAGCTTTCTTT	CASSQGGTGRMLRTEAFF
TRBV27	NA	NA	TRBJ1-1	TGTGTCGTGTCCCGGGGGGTGAACACTGAAGCTTTCTTT	CVVSRGVNTEAFF
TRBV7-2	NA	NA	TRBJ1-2	TGTGCCAGCAGCCCTCGGGGGGACTATGGCTACACCTTC	CASSPRGDYGYTF
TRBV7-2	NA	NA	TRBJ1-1	TGTGCCAGCAGCCAAACTACGTACACTGAAGCTTTCTTT	CASSQTTYTEAFF
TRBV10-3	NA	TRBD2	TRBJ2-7	TGTGCCATCAGTGACGGCGGGGGATCCTACGAGCAGTACTTC	CAISDGGGSYEQYF
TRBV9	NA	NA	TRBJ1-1	TGTGCCAGCAGCCGGGGGGTCAGACAGAACACTGAAGCTTTCTTT	CASSRGVRQNTEAFF
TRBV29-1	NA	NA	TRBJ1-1	TGCAGCGTTGTAAGAGACATTAATGAAGCTTTCTTT	CSVVRDINEAFF
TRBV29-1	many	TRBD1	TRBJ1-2	TGCAGCGTTGATTGGACAGGTGGAAACTATGGCTACACCTTC	CSVDWTGGNYGYTF
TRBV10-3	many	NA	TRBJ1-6	TGTGCCATCAGTGAGTCGACAAATTCACCCCTCCACTTT	CAISESTNSPLHF
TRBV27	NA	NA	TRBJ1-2	TGTGCCAGCAGTTTTTCGGCGGGCTATGGCTACACCTTC	CASSFSAGYGYTF
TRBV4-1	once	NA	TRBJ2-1	TGCGCCAGCAGCCAAGAAAGTAGCCCGGTCTACAATGAGCAGTTCTTC	CASSQESSPVYNEQFF
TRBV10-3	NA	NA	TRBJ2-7	TGTGCCATCAGTGGAGCCTACGAGCAGTACTTC	CAISGAYEQYF
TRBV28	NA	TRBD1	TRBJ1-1	TGTGCCAGCAGTCAGGGGGGCCTGAACACTGAAGCTTTCTTT	CASSQGGLNTEAFF
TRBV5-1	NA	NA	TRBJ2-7	TGCGCCAGCAGCTTGGGGTACGGGGGTTCCTACGAGCAGTACTTC	CASSLGYGGSYEQYF
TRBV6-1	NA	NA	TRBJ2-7	TGTGCCAGCAGTGAAACACAGGGAACTCGGGAGCAGTACTTC	CASSETQGTREQYF
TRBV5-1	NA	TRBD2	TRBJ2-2	TGCGCCAGCAGCTTGGAGGGACTAGTCACCGGGGAGCTGTTTTTT	CASSLEGLVTGELFF
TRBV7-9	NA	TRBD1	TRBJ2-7	TGTGCCAGCAGCTTGGACAGGGGGAACTCCTACGAGCAGTACTTC	CASSLDRGNSYEQYF
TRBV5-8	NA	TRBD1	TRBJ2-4	TGTGCCAGCAGCTTGGGATGGCGGGACAGGGAAACGAGGGCCAAAAACATTCAGTACTTC	CASSLGWRDRETRAKNIQYF
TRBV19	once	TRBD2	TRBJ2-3	TGTGCCAGTAGATCACCTGGGGGGGATCGCACAGATACGCAGTATTTT	CASRSPGGDRTDTQYF
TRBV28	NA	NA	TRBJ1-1	TGTGCCAGCAGTCTCCCCGGGGGGGGCGGCACTGAAGCTTTCTTT	CASSLPGGGGTEAFF
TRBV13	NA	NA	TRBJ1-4	TGTGCCAGCAGCCCGCGACTTGGGGAAAAACTGTTTTTT	CASSPRLGEKLFF
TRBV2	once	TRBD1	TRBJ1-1	TGTGCCAGCGCCAGGGGGAGGCACACTGAAGCTTTCTTT	CASARGRHTEAFF
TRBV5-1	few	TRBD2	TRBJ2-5	TGCGCCAGCAGCGGCGGGGGTTCGGAGACCCAGTACTTC	CASSGGGSETQYF
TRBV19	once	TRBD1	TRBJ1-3	TGTGCCAGTAAGGGGACAGGACGTGGAAACACCATATATTTT	CASKGTGRGNTIYF
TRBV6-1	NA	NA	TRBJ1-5	TGTGCCAGCCCCAACGAGTCCGGTCAGCCCCAGCATTTT	CASPNESGQPQHF
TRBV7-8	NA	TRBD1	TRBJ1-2	TGTGCCAGCAGCCCGCGGGACAGGGGTGGCTATGGCTACACCTTC	CASSPRDRGGYGYTF